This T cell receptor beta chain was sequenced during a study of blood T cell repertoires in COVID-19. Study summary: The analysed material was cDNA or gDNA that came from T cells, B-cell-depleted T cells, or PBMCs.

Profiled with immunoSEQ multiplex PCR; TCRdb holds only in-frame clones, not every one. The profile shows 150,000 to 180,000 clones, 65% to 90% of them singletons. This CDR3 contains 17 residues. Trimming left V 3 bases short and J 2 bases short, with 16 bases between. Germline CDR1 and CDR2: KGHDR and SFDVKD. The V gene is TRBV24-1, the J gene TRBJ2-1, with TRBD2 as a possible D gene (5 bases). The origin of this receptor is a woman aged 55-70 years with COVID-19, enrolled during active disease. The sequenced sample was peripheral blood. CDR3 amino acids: CATSDDLAAGPYNEQFF. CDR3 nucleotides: TGTGCCACCAGTGATGACCTAGCAGCAGGCCCCTACAATGAGCAGTTCTTC.